The 26 T cell receptor beta chains below all came from one sample that was sequenced in a study of T cell clonality in common variable immunodeficiency (dated by TCRdb to the mid-2010s). No antigens are known for them. Libraries were constructed by the immunoSEQ multiplex PCR assay. The clones in this table, taken by TCRdb from immuneACCESS, are in-frame only. Not every clone is retained; where verified, under half of the shortfall comes from an unresolved V gene, and the cause of the rest is unknown. For this sample, 25,000 to 35,000 clones are listed, none of them singletons. In total, the top ten clones hold just under 30% of the sample. Overall results and qualifications from the work: CVID TCRbeta sequences were reported to have fewer deletions and N-nucleotide insertions and to lack highly modified clones with 13 or more V deletions.

The sequenced sample consisted of peripheral blood mononuclear cells. These receptor sequences come from a human donor with common variable immunodeficiency.

Regarding this clone: The read stops 3 residues short of the end of the CDR3; the missing end is completed from the germline J gene. The rearrangement joins TRBV7-9 to TRBJ2-2, with 7 bases identical to TRBD2. The CDR3 totals 14 residues. Trimming took 5 bases from V and 5 from J; bases not matched to a gene: 5. In germline, CDR1 is SEHNR, CDR2 FQNEAQ (reference sequence). CDR3 region: CASSDGTTTGELFF. The part of the CDR3 DNA that was read is TGTGCCAGCAGCGACGGGACTACAACCGGGGAG.

This clone has just a few counts. From the germline J gene comes the end of the CDR3, since the read stops 3 residues before it. The chain uses TRBV5-6 and TRBJ1-1; D ambiguous. Trimming took 0 bases from V and 7 from J, leaving 4 bases between them. The CDR3 totals 11 residues. Germline loops: CDR1 SGHDT, CDR2 YYEEEE. Partial CDR3 DNA: TGTGCCAGCAGCTTGGCCTTTGAA. Residues: CASSLAFE. The whole CDR3 is CASSLAFEAFF.

On this clone itself: The missing CDR3 end, 3 residues past where the read stops, is filled in from the germline J gene. This sequence joins TRBV19 and TRBJ2-2, with TRBD2 as a possible D gene (6 bases). This CDR3 region has 15 residues. V shed 0 bases and J shed 5 bases, with 10 bases lying between them. The germline gives CDR1 LNHDA, CDR2 SQIVND (reference sequence). The CDR3 sequence is CASSIDTAGTGELFF. The part of the CDR3 DNA that was read is TGTGCCAGTAGTATAGATACGGCGGGAACCGGGGAG.

This clone was detected a few times. The read terminates 3 residues before the CDR3 end, so the remaining end is supplied by the germline J gene. V usage is TRBV6-2 or TRBV6-3 and J usage is TRBJ2-3; D might be TRBD1 (5 bases). The germline V and J ends were trimmed by 2 bases and 2 bases, with 14 bases remaining between them. Per germline, CDR1 MNHEY and CDR2 SVGEGT. The length of the CDR3 is 16 residues. The DNA read from the CDR3 is TGTGCCAGCAGTTACGGTGGGGCGGCGCACACAGATACG. Encoded protein: CASSYGGAAHTDT. The CDR3 as a whole reads CASSYGGAAHTDTQYF.

In this sample, this clone turned up a few times. CDR3 loop: CASSFGTGGANVLTF. The CDR3 DNA, read in part, is TGTGCCAGCAGCTTCGGGACAGGGGGGGCCAACGTC. This chain connects TRBV7-2 to TRBJ2-6; TRBD1 agrees at 9 bases. The CDR3 end lies 3 residues beyond the end of the read and is filled in from the germline J gene. The J segment lost 4 bases and the V segment lost 3 bases, leaving 1 base of the junction unmatched. This CDR3 region has 15 residues. Germline CDR1 is SGHTA and CDR2 is FQGNSA. Looking up the rest from reference TRBV7-2 and TRBJ2-6 gives the full variable domain: GAGVSQSPSNKVTEKGKDVELRCDPISGHTALYWYRQSLGQGLEFLIYFQGNSAPDKSGLPSDRFSAERTGGSVSTLTIQRTQQEDSAVYLCASSFGTGGANVLTFGAGSRLTVL.

This clone has ten or more counts. CDR3 residues: CASSPGLAGGSADTQYF. CDR3 DNA (partial): TGTGCCAGCAGCCCGGGACTAGCGGGGGGTTCGGCAGATACG. The gene calls are TRBV4-2 and TRBJ2-3; 15 bases are shared with TRBD2. Read data end 3 residues before the CDR3 end; the end is taken from the germline J gene. V lost 4 bases to trimming and J lost 4 bases; unmatched junction nucleotides: 6. From germline, CDR1 is LGHNA and CDR2 YNFKEQ. The CDR3 has 17 residues.

On this clone itself: The CDR3 extends 3 residues past the end of the read, so its final part is completed from the germline J gene. The J gene is TRBJ2-6, the V gene TRBV6-1; 10 bases match TRBD1. CDR3 length: 18 amino acids. CDR1 and CDR2 from the germline V gene are MNHNS and SASEGT. J lost 4 bases, V lost 1 base, and 7 bases had no gene match. The CDR3 bases that were read are TGTGCCAGCAGTGAAGGAGGGGGGACAGGGGTCGGGGCCAACGTC. It is translated as CASSEGGGTGVGANV. The entire CDR3 is CASSEGGGTGVGANVLTF.

Regarding this clone: The CDR3 end lies 3 residues beyond the end of the read and is filled in from the germline J gene. Other DNA sequences in this specimen translate into the identical CDR3. The chain combines TRBV7-2 with TRBJ1-1; TRBD1 matches at 7 bases. Germline CDR1 and CDR2: SGHTA and FQGNSA. The CDR3 has 15 amino acids. V lost 5 bases to trimming and J lost 1 base; unmatched junction nucleotides: 7. The CDR3 DNA, read in part, is TGTGCCAGCAGCCCACGACAGGGCTGGAACACTGAA. This encodes CASSPRQGWNTE. The entire CDR3 reads CASSPRQGWNTEAFF.

This clone was seen repeatedly, ten times or more. The read gets to within 3 residues of the CDR3 end, and the germline J gene fills in the rest. The V call is TRBV29-1, the J call TRBJ2-3; tentative D call: TRBD1 (5 bases). The CDR3 contains 13 residues. In germline, CDR1 is SQVTM, CDR2 ANQGSEA. V shed 5 bases and J shed 3 bases, with 12 bases lying between them. The CDR3: CSVNPTATDTQYF. CDR3 bases read: TGCAGCGTTAACCCGACAGCGACAGATACG.

This clone was detected only a few times. The read terminates 3 residues before the CDR3 end, so the remaining end is supplied by the germline J gene. The gene calls are TRBV19 and TRBJ1-4, with TRBD1 matching 7 bases. Trimming removed 3 bases from V and 3 bases from J; junction bases left unmatched: 7. This CDR3 contains 16 residues. Germline assignment: CDR1 LNHDA and CDR2 SQIVND (reference sequence). The DNA read from the CDR3 is TGTGCCAGTAGTATTCGGTCGGGACAGTCTAATGAAAAA. This translates into CASSIRSGQSNEK. The CDR3 in its entirety is CASSIRSGQSNEKLFF.

CDR3 protein: CASSMGSEAFF. The part of the CDR3 DNA that was read is TGTGCCAGTAGTATGGGCAGTGAA. The chain employs TRBV19 and TRBJ1-1; no clear D. The observed sequence ends 3 residues before the CDR3 terminus, with the missing tail filled in from the germline J gene. CDR3 length: 11 residues. The V gene's germline CDR1 is LNHDA and CDR2 SQIVND (reference sequence). V lost 3 bases and J 7 bases, leaving 6 bases between the germline ends.

Turning to this clone: The sequenced fragment ends 3 residues before the CDR3 boundary, so the rest is inferred from the germline J gene. V gene TRBV20-1 combines with J gene TRBJ1-2, with a possible D match to TRBD1 (5 bases). The germline V gene encodes CDR1 DFQATT and CDR2 SNEGSKA (reference sequence). The CDR3 loop spans 13 amino acids. V lost 4 bases and J 3 bases, leaving 12 bases between the germline ends. The sequenced part of the CDR3 DNA is TGCAGTGCTAAGGCCGGGGGAGACTATGGC. It specifies CSAKAGGDYG. The complete CDR3 sequence is CSAKAGGDYGYTF.

In regard to this clone: The read gets to within 3 residues of the CDR3 end, and the germline J gene fills in the rest. The genes are TRBV13 and TRBJ1-6; 8 nucleotides match TRBD1. The CDR3 runs 15 residues. The V gene end was trimmed by 2 bases and the J gene end by 8 bases; junction bases not matched to a gene: 5. Per germline, CDR1 PRHDT and CDR2 FYEKMQ (reference sequence). The CDR3 protein is CASSLLTGVDSPLHF. The covered CDR3 bases are TGTGCCAGCAGCTTATTGACAGGGGTGGATTCACCC.

In its sample, this clone was seen a few times. Read coverage stops 3 residues before the CDR3 terminus; the germline J gene supplies the remainder. This chain uses TRBV5-1 with TRBJ1-1, with D perhaps matching TRBD1 (5 bases). The CDR3 covers 15 residues. CDR1 is SGHRS and CDR2 is YFSETQ in the germline V gene. The V end was cut by 4 bases, the J end by 4 bases, with 17 bases between. The CDR3 loop reads CASSPPAGRGTEAFF. Incomplete CDR3 DNA: TGCGCCAGCAGCCCACCCGCAGGGAGGGGCACTGAA.

Remarks on this clone: Read coverage stops 3 residues before the CDR3 terminus; the germline J gene supplies the remainder. The gene calls are TRBV6-4 and TRBJ2-3; 10 bases match TRBD2. Losses at the gene ends were 4 bases for V and 4 bases for J; bases not matched to a gene: 5. The germline CDR1 and CDR2 sequences are MRHNA and SNTAGT. The length of the CDR3 is 15 residues. CDR3 protein: CASSASGGAADTQYF. Partial CDR3 DNA: TGTGCCAGCAGTGCAAGCGGGGGGGCCGCAGATACG.

Details on this clone: Read sequence stops 3 residues before the CDR3 end, and the germline J gene provides the missing end. The chain is built from TRBV30 and TRBJ1-1; D unresolved. V lost 3 bases and J lost 3, with 11 bases in between. CDR3 length equals 13 residues. The germline CDR1 and CDR2 sequences are GTSNPN and SVGIG (reference sequence). The sequenced part of the CDR3 DNA is TGTGCCTGGAGGGAGGTCGGGGACACTGAA. Translated, it gives CAWREVGDTE. The CDR3, in full, reads CAWREVGDTEAFF.

This clone was counted between two and nine times. The read ends 3 residues before the CDR3 terminus; that terminus is restored from the germline J gene. V is TRBV18 and J is TRBJ2-3; D may be TRBD2 (5 bases). The CDR3 consists of 13 residues. V shed 3 bases and J shed 4 bases, with 8 bases lying between them. Germline V lookup: CDR1 KGHSH, CDR2 LQKENI. The sequenced CDR3 bases are TGTGCCAGCTCACCGGCCGGGGCAGATACG. Its protein is CASSPAGADT. The full CDR3 sequence reads CASSPAGADTQYF.

This clone was counted only a few times. The read ends 3 residues shy of where the CDR3 ends; the end is completed using the germline J gene. The chain recombines TRBV19 with TRBJ1-1, with D unclear. Germline CDR1 LNHDA, CDR2 SQIVND (reference sequence). The CDR3 loop spans 14 amino acids. CDR3 DNA, as far as it was read: TGTGCCAGTAGTATAAGAGAGTACGTGGCCGAA. It specifies CASSIREYVAE. From start to end, the CDR3 is CASSIREYVAEAFF.

Worth noting for this clone: The DNA ends 3 residues before the CDR3 does, and the rest of the CDR3 is filled in from the germline J gene. This chain connects TRBV18 to TRBJ1-1; D not resolved. This CDR3 contains 13 residues. The germline V and J ends were trimmed by 3 bases and 1 base, with 6 bases remaining between them. Germline V gene lookup returns CDR1 KGHSH and CDR2 LQKENI. CDR3 DNA (partial): TGTGCCAGCTCACCGAACAGGAACACTGAA. Translating it yields CASSPNRNTE. The whole CDR3 protein is CASSPNRNTEAFF.

A remark on this clone: The sequence runs out 3 residues before the end of the CDR3; the remainder is reconstructed from the germline J gene. Other nucleotide sequences from this sample produce the same CDR3. The J gene is TRBJ2-3, the V gene TRBV7-6; TRBD1 is a possible D gene (6 bases). With 2 bases removed from V and 0 bases from J, the gap between germline ends came to 12 bases. The V gene's germline CDR1 is SGHVS and CDR2 FNYEAQ. This CDR3 contains 16 residues. CDR3 in amino acids: CASSLTQGPSTDTQYF. CDR3 DNA (partial): TGTGCCAGCAGCTTAACACAGGGCCCTAGCACAGATACG.

Many counts were recorded for this clone. CDR3 DNA (partial): TGTGCCAGCAGTACAGGGGAATGGCAGCCC. Residues: CASSTGEWQP. The entire CDR3 reads CASSTGEWQPQHF. The rearrangement joins TRBV6-2 or TRBV6-3 to TRBJ1-5, with TRBD1 identical over 7 bases. The read comes to an end 3 residues before the CDR3 does, leaving the germline J gene to fill in the end. CDR1 and CDR2 from the germline V gene are MNHEY and SVGEGT. The CDR3 has 13 amino acids. V trimming: 5 bases; J trimming: 7 bases; junction bases outside the gene matches: 5.

About this clone itself: Read data end 3 residues before the CDR3 end; the end is taken from the germline J gene. The chain has TRBV2 and TRBJ2-5; 7 bases match TRBD1. This CDR3 is 13 amino acids long. Per germline, CDR1 SNHLY and CDR2 FYNNEI. V lost 0 bases and J lost 5; bases outside the gene matches: 0. CDR3 sequence reads: CASSEAGGETQYF. The DNA read from the CDR3 is TGTGCCAGCAGTGAAGCAGGGGGCGAGACC.

In regard to this clone: The read is 3 residues too short to cover the CDR3 end, so that end is filled in from the germline J gene. The gene calls are TRBV2 and TRBJ1-4, with TRBD1 matching 8 bases. The CDR3 contains 16 residues. CDR1 and CDR2 (germline): SNHLY, FYNNEI. Losses at the gene ends were 0 bases for V and 8 bases for J; bases not matched to a gene: 8. The sequenced CDR3 bases are TGTGCCAGCAGTGAAGCTTCGCAGGGGGCAGGGGAAAAA. Protein sequence: CASSEASQGAGEK. The complete CDR3 reads CASSEASQGAGEKLFF.

This clone was counted only a few times. The sequenced fragment ends 3 residues before the CDR3 boundary, so the rest is inferred from the germline J gene. The chain combines TRBV29-1 with TRBJ2-1; D uncertain. V lost 0 bases and J lost 8, with 8 bases in between. The CDR3 runs to 12 residues. In germline, CDR1 is SQVTM, CDR2 ANQGSEA. CDR3 residues: CSVEDRLDEQFF. The CDR3 DNA, read in part, is TGCAGCGTTGAAGATCGGCTAGATGAG.

This clone was picked up a small number of times. The CDR3 end lies 3 residues beyond the end of the read and is filled in from the germline J gene. The rearrangement uses TRBV6-2 or TRBV6-3 and TRBJ2-3, with D possibly matching TRBD2 (6 bases). CDR3 length equals 14 residues. CDR1 is MNHEY and CDR2 is SVGEGT in the germline V gene. Between the trimmed V and J ends, which lost 10 bases and 5 bases, there was a span of 19 bases. The CDR3 DNA, read in part, is TGTGCCACGCGGGGTGGTAATCTAATAGATACG. Protein sequence: CATRGGNLIDT. The whole CDR3 sequence is CATRGGNLIDTQYF.

In its sample, this clone was seen a few times. The sample has other DNA sequences that encode this CDR3 too. The DNA read from the CDR3 is TGTGCCAGTAGTTCGGGGTACGAG. Protein sequence: CASSSGYE. The whole CDR3 is CASSSGYEQYF. The chain employs TRBV19 and TRBJ2-7, with D maybe TRBD2 (5 bases). The read finishes 3 residues shy of the CDR3 end, and the germline J gene is used to complete it. The CDR3 is made up of 11 amino acids. Germline assignment: CDR1 LNHDA and CDR2 SQIVND (reference sequence). Trimming cost V 5 bases and J 4 bases, with 6 bases left between them.